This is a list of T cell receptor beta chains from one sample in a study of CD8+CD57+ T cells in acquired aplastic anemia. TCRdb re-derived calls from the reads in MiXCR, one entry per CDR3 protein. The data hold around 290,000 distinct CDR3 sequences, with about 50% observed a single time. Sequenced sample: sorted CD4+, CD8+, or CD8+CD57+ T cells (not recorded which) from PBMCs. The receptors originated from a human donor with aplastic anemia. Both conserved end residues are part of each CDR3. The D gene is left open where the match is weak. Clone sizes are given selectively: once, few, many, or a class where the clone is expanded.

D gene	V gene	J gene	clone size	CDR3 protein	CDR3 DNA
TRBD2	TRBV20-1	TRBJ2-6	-	CSARSGPRGVGANVLTF	TGCAGTGCTAGATCGGGACCCCGGGGGGTTGGGGCCAACGTCCTGACTTTC
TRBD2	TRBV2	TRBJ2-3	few	CARRGGLSDTQYF	TGTGCCAGGCGGGGGGGCCTGTCAGATACGCAGTATTTT
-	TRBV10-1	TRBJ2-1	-	CASSEQYTDTQFF	TGCGCCAGCAGTGAACAGTACACAGATACGCAGTTCTTC
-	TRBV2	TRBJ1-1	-	CASSDSGTQITEAFF	TGTGCCAGCAGTGACTCTGGGACACAGATCACTGAAGCTTTCTTT
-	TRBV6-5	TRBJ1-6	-	CASGGGEETSPLHF	TGTGCCAGCGGGGGCGGGGAGGAAACTTCACCCCTCCACTTT
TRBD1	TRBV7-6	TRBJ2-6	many	CASSERQGFGANVLTF	TGTGCCAGCAGCGAACGACAGGGTTTTGGGGCCAACGTCCTGACTTTC
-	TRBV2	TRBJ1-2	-	CASTPQRANYGYTF	TGTGCCAGCACCCCCCAGCGGGCGAACTATGGCTACACCTTC
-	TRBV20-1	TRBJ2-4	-	CSARVAIAKNIQYF	TGCAGTGCTAGGGTGGCGATAGCCAAAAACATTCAGTACTTC
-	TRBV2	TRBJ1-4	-	CASSDGGVNEKLFF	TGTGCCAGCAGTGATGGGGGGGTGAATGAAAAACTGTTTTTT
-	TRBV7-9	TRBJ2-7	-	CATATYKSSYEQYF	TGTGCCACCGCCACCTACAAGAGCTCCTACGAGCAGTACTTC
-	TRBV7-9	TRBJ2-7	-	CASSLARGRGIADYEQYF	TGTGCCAGCAGCTTAGCCCGGGGTCGGGGAATAGCGGACTACGAGCAGTACTTC
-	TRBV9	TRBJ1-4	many	CASSVAGSNEKLFF	TGTGCCAGCAGCGTAGCGGGGTCTAATGAAAAACTGTTTTTT
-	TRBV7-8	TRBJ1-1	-	CASSSGLGRTEAFF	TGTGCCAGCAGCTCCGGACTGGGTAGGACTGAAGCTTTCTTT
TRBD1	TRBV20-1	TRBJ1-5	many	CSARAGGVSNQPQHF	TGCAGTGCTAGAGCAGGGGGCGTGAGCAATCAGCCCCAGCATTTT
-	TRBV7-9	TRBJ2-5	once	CASSFSTEKQFF	TGTGCCAGCAGCTTTTCAACTGAAAAACAGTTCTTT
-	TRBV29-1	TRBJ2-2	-	CSVESGTRTGELFF	TGCAGCGTTGAATCTGGGACTCGCACCGGGGAGCTGTTTTTT
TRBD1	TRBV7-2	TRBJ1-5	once	CASGPDRGNQPQHF	TGTGCCAGCGGACCCGACAGGGGAAATCAGCCCCAGCATTTT
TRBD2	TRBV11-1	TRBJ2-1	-	CASSSLAGGHNEQFF	TGTGCCAGCAGCTCGTTAGCGGGGGGGCACAATGAGCAGTTCTTC
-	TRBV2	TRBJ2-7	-	CASSLGGTGGSYEQYF	TGTGCCAGCAGTTTAGGGGGTACGGGGGGTTCCTACGAGCAGTACTTC
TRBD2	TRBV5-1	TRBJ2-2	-	CASRPGLAGAGELFF	TGCGCCAGCAGGCCGGGACTAGCGGGGGCCGGGGAGCTGTTTTTT
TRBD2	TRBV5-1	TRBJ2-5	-	CASRPGLAAETQYF	TGCGCCAGTAGGCCGGGACTAGCGGCTGAGACCCAGTACTTC
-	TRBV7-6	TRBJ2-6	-	CASSFSNSGANVLTF	TGTGCCAGCAGCTTCAGCAACTCTGGGGCCAACGTCCTGACTTTC
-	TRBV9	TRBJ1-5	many	CASSVRANQPQHF	TGTGCCAGCAGCGTTCGGGCTAATCAGCCCCAGCATTTT
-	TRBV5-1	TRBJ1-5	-	CASSLGRWDQPQHF	TGCGCCAGCAGCTTGGGGAGGTGGGATCAGCCCCAGCATTTT
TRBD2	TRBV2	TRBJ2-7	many	CASSRTSGVPNYEQYF	TGTGCCAGCAGTAGGACTAGCGGGGTTCCCAACTACGAGCAGTACTTC
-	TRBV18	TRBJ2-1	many	CASSPINEQFF	TGTGCCAGCTCACCTATCAATGAGCAGTTCTTC
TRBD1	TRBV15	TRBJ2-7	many	CATSRGTGGNEQYF	TGTGCCACCAGCAGAGGGACAGGGGGTAACGAGCAGTACTTC
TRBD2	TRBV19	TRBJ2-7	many	CASSTGFGLAGVSF	TGTGCCAGTAGTACTGGATTTGGACTAGCGGGAGTAAGTTTC
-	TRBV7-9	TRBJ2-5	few	CASSFPRAVRETQYF	TGTGCCAGCAGCTTCCCCCGGGCTGTGAGGGAGACCCAGTACTTC
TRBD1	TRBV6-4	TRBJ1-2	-	CASSLTGGRNYGYTF	TGTGCCAGCAGTCTTACAGGGGGCAGGAACTATGGCTACACCTTC
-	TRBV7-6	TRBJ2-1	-	CASSPEGDEQFF	TGTGCCAGCAGCCCCGAGGGGGATGAGCAGTTCTTC
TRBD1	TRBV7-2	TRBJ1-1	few	CASSLATGGTNTEAFF	TGTGCCAGCAGCTTAGCGACAGGGGGAACGAACACTGAAGCTTTCTTT
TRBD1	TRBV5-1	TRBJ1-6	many	CASSWDRGSNSPLHF	TGCGCCAGCAGCTGGGACAGGGGAAGTAATTCACCCCTCCACTTT
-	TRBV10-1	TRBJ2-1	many	CASSEGGNSYNEQFF	TGCGCCAGCAGTGAGGGCGGGAACTCCTACAATGAGCAGTTCTTC
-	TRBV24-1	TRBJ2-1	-	CATSDMDESSYNEQFF	TGTGCCACCAGTGATATGGACGAGAGCTCCTACAATGAGCAGTTCTTC
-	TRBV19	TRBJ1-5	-	CASIGDRLDQPQHF	TGTGCCAGTATCGGCGACAGGTTGGATCAGCCCCAGCATTTT
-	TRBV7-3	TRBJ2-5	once	CASSAANQETQYF	TGTGCCAGCAGCGCGGCAAACCAAGAGACCCAGTACTTC